This passage covers 2 T cell receptor beta chains from one sample sequenced in a study of blood T cell repertoires in COVID-19. Data came from immunoSEQ multiplex PCR; TCRdb stores just in-frame clones and leaves some out. The sample contains roughly 290,000 clones, around nine tenths of which appear only once. Sequencing input: peripheral blood. These receptors all come from a man aged 25 to 40 with acute or convalescent COVID-19.

The chain recombines TRBV30 with TRBJ1-1; 9 bases are a match to TRBD1. The germline V gene encodes CDR1 GTSNPN and CDR2 SVGIG (reference sequence). V lost 3 bases, J lost 3 bases, and 11 bases stayed unmatched. This CDR3 has 16 amino acids. The CDR3 sequence is CAWREGTGFYYTEAFF. The CDR3 nucleotides read TGTGCCTGGAGGGAAGGGACAGGGTTTTATTACACTGAAGCTTTCTTT.

The chain joins TRBV28 to TRBJ2-3; 10 bases match TRBD2. This CDR3 is built from 16 residues. Germline trimming cut 6 bases from V and 2 bases from J; bases unmatched to any gene: 8. Germline V CDR1 and CDR2: MDHEN, SYDVKM. The CDR3 bases are TGTGCCAGCAGGCTATCTAGCGGGGGCTTCACAGATACGCAGTATTTT. Protein: CASRLSSGGFTDTQYF.